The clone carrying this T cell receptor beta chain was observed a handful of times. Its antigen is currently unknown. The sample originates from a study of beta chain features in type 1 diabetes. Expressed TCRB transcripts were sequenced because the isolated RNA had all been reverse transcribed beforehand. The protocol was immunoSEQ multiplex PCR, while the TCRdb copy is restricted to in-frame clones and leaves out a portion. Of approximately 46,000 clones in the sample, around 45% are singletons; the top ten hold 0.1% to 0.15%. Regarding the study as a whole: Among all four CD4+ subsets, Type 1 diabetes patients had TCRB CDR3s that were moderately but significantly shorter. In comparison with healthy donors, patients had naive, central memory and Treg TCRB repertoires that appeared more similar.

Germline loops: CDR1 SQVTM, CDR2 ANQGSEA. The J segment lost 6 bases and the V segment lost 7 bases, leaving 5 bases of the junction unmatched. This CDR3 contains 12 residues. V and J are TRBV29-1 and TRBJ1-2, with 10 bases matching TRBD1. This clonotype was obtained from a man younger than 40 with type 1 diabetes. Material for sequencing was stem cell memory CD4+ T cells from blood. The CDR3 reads CSAGQGVDGYTF. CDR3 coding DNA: TGCAGCGCCGGACAGGGGGTGGATGGCTACACCTTC.